A single sample gave rise to the 15 T cell receptor beta chains below, sequenced in a study of shared clonotypes between healthy human individuals. TCRdb's table, derived via immunoSEQ multiplex PCR, lists solely in-frame clones and lacks some. The sample carries some 2,000,000 clones, more than 90% recorded once. What was sequenced was naive CD4+ T cells sorted from blood. Subset noted: CD45RA+ positively selected. These receptors all stem from a man between 18 and 35 years old in good health.

This sequence joins TRBV27 and TRBJ1-5; tentative D call: TRBD1 (5 bases). From germline, CDR1 is MNHEY and CDR2 SMNVEV (reference sequence). The V and J ends lost 7 bases and 5 bases respectively, with 12 bases between them. The CDR3 is 13 residues long. CDR3 residues: CASKVRGDQPQHF. CDR3 sequence (DNA): TGTGCCAGCAAGGTGAGAGGGGATCAGCCCCAGCATTTT.

This chain joins TRBV7-6 and TRBJ2-3, with D possibly TRBD1 on 5 matching bases. The V gene lost 1 base and the J gene lost 0 bases, with 8 bases spanning the gap. The CDR3 runs to 15 residues. Germline assignment: CDR1 SGHVS and CDR2 FNYEAQ. The DNA of the CDR3 is TGTGCCAGCAGCTTAGACAGGCCGAGCACAGATACGCAGTATTTT. Its translation: CASSLDRPSTDTQYF.

V is TRBV6-6 and J is TRBJ2-7; 7 bases align to TRBD1. J gave up 3 bases and V 3 bases, and 2 bases lay outside the gene matches. CDR3 length: 13 residues. The germline V gene encodes CDR1 MNHNY and CDR2 SVGAGI (reference sequence). DNA for the CDR3: TGTGCCAGCAGTTATCACAGGGGCTACGAGCAGTACTTC. Protein product: CASSYHRGYEQYF.

The chain has TRBV2 and TRBJ2-3; no reliable D call. CDR3 length: 13 amino acids. The germline CDR1 and CDR2 sequences are SNHLY and FYNNEI. V was trimmed by 4 bases and J by 4 bases, leaving 9 bases between them. This CDR3 reads CASSVGIADTQYF. The CDR3 DNA is TGTGCCAGCAGTGTTGGGATCGCAGATACGCAGTATTTT.

The gene calls are TRBV5-1 and TRBJ1-3, with D uncertain. V was cut by 4 bases and J by 0 bases, with 5 bases left in between. The germline gives CDR1 SGHRS, CDR2 YFSETQ. CDR3 length: 13 residues. The CDR3 spells CASSTFSGNTIYF. The DNA for the CDR3 is TGCGCCAGCAGCACTTTCTCTGGAAACACCATATATTTT.

This clone is a singleton in its sample. V usage is TRBV30 and J usage is TRBJ1-2; TRBD1 might be the D (6 bases). Germline assignment: CDR1 GTSNPN and CDR2 SVGIG (reference sequence). The length of the CDR3 is 14 residues. V lost 1 base to trimming and J lost 4 bases, with 13 bases between them. The CDR3 protein is CAWSGRTEVYGYTF. The DNA for the CDR3 is TGTGCCTGGAGTGGGCGGACAGAGGTCTATGGCTACACCTTC.

This clone appeared a single time. This rearrangement joins TRBV6-5 to TRBJ2-2, with TRBD1 matching 9 bases. Germline V gene data show CDR1 as MNHEY and CDR2 as SVGAGI. This CDR3 has 15 residues. Unmatched junction bases numbered 12, after V lost 8 bases and J lost 8 bases. CDR3 in DNA: TGTGCCAGCCGCCGAGGGACAGGGATCGTGGGGGAGCTGTTTTTT. It yields the protein CASRRGTGIVGELFF.

The chain links TRBV4-1 to TRBJ1-5; D perhaps matches TRBD1 (5 bases). The CDR3 runs to 18 residues. The V gene's germline CDR1 is MGHRA and CDR2 YSYEKL. Trimming cost V 0 bases and J 3 bases, with 18 bases left between them. CDR3 amino acids: CASSQESGPGRDNQPQHF. As DNA, the CDR3 is TGCGCCAGCAGCCAAGAGAGTGGGCCGGGGCGCGACAATCAGCCCCAGCATTTT.

This clone has just one count. The chain is built from TRBV2 and TRBJ2-5, with TRBD1 matching over 12 bases. This CDR3 spans 14 amino acids. CDR1 SNHLY and CDR2 FYNNEI come from the germline V gene. The junction had 8 bases not matched to a gene; V was cut back by 10 bases and J by 5 bases. As DNA, the CDR3 is TGTGCCAACGGGGACAGGGGGCGAGGGGAGACCCAGTACTTC. Translating it yields CANGDRGRGETQYF.

Comments on this clone: The sample has other DNA sequences that encode this CDR3 too. This rearrangement joins TRBV6-5 to TRBJ2-5; 9 positions agree with TRBD1. Germline V lookup: CDR1 MNHEY, CDR2 SVGAGI. V lost 5 bases to trimming and J lost 4 bases; unmatched junction nucleotides: 5. This CDR3 has 14 amino acids. The CDR3 region is CASSGTGLGETQYF. The CDR3 DNA reads TGTGCCAGCAGTGGGACAGGGCTCGGAGAGACCCAGTACTTC.

The gene calls are TRBV7-3 and TRBJ1-2, with a tentative D call TRBD1 (6 bases). V gave up 8 bases and J gave up 7 bases, with 17 bases separating them. CDR3 size: 13 residues. Germline CDR1 SGHTA, CDR2 FQGTGA. For the CDR3, the DNA is TGTGCCAGCGGGGGCAGGGCCGGTGTTGGCTACACCTTC. It codes for CASGGRAGVGYTF.

The chain is built from TRBV27 and TRBJ1-1, with TRBD1 as a possible D gene (5 bases). V lost 10 bases, J lost 0 bases, and 21 bases lay in between. This CDR3 is 16 amino acids long. Germline CDR1 reads MNHEY; CDR2 reads SMNVEV (reference sequence). The CDR3, as DNA: TGTGCCAACACCCACCATAGTCGGGGCATGAACACTGAAGCTTTCTTT. This gives the protein CANTHHSRGMNTEAFF.

J is TRBJ2-2 and V is TRBV2; 9 bases map to TRBD1. V lost 4 bases to trimming and J lost 6 bases; unmatched junction nucleotides: 6. Germline CDR1 reads SNHLY; CDR2 reads FYNNEI. This CDR3 is 15 amino acids long. The CDR3 is CASSGTGVWPGELFF. In nucleotides, the CDR3 is TGTGCCAGCAGTGGGACAGGGGTATGGCCCGGGGAGCTGTTTTTT.

As to this clone: Other DNA sequences within the sample encode an identical CDR3. The CDR3 nucleotides read TGTGCCAGCAGTGAAGCAGGGTTAGGCGAAAAACTGTTTTTT. Amino acids: CASSEAGLGEKLFF. The rearrangement links TRBV6-1 to TRBJ1-4; D uncertain. Germline assignment: CDR1 MNHNS and CDR2 SASEGT. The CDR3 extends over 14 amino acids. V was cut by 0 bases and J by 8 bases, with 10 bases left in between.

The chain employs TRBV5-4 and TRBJ1-1; TRBD1 matches 7 bases. This CDR3 has 12 residues. The J segment lost 11 bases and the V segment lost 0 bases, leaving 4 bases of the junction unmatched. Germline V CDR1 and CDR2: SGHNT, YYREEE (reference sequence). CDR3 sequence: CASSLEGARAFF. The CDR3 region has the DNA TGTGCCAGCAGCTTGGAGGGGGCGCGGGCTTTCTTT.